This is a list of T cell receptor beta chains from one sample in a study of T-cell reconstitution after alpha-beta-depleted transplantation in children. One entry per CDR3 protein, called by TCRdb with MiXCR from the PCR reads. The profile covers about 640,000 distinct CDR3 sequences, with around a sixth appearing a single time and approximately 1% taken by the ten largest. The sample was PBMCs from the stem cell graft donor, taken from the stem cell graft. These receptors all stem from a human donor who donated a stem cell graft to a child with acute myeloid leukemia. Both conserved end residues are part of each CDR3. Clone size is stated in some rows and not others, as once, few, many or a class when expanded.

V gene	clone size	CDR3 length	J gene	CDR3 protein
TRBV20-1	.	13	TRBJ1-1	CSARDYVNAEAFF
TRBV21-1	few	15	TRBJ1-5	CASSSVGDGNQPQHF
TRBV29-1	many	14	TRBJ1-2	CSVVRWGQNYGYTF
TRBV5-6	.	15	TRBJ2-5	CASSSGQGASETQYF
TRBV7-2	few	17	TRBJ2-5	CASSSRGSSGGQETQYF
TRBV5-1	.	15	TRBJ2-1	CASSLATALYNEQFF
TRBV5-1	many	13	TRBJ2-5	CASSSGQQETQYF
TRBV28	.	17	TRBJ2-2	CASRRGDLGGNTGELFF
TRBV20-1	.	13	TRBJ2-6	CSAYKSGANVLTF
TRBV20-1	.	13	TRBJ2-7	CSATGPVGDEQYF
TRBV5-6	.	15	TRBJ1-5	CASSLAAVSNQPQHF
TRBV29-1	.	17	TRBJ2-2	CSVEDPTGGAITGELFF
TRBV10-3	.	14	TRBJ2-5	CAISESVGQETQYF
TRBV24-1	few	13	TRBJ2-1	CATSDPSADEQFF
TRBV5-1	many	15	TRBJ2-7	CASSLEGGGAYEQYF